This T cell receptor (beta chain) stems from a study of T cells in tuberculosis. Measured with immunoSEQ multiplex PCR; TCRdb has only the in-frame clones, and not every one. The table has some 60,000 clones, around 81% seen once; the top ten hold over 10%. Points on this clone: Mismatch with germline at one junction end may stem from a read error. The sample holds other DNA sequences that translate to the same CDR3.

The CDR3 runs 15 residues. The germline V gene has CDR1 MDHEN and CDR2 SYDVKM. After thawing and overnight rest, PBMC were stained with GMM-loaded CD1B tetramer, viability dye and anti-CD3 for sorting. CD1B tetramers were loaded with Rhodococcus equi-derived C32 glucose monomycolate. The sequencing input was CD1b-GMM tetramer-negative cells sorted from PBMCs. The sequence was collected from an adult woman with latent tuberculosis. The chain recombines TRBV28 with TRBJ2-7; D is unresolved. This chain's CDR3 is CASSLPQTPSYEQYF. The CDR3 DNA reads TGCGCCAGCAGTTTACCACAAACCCCCTCCTACGAGCAGTACTTC.